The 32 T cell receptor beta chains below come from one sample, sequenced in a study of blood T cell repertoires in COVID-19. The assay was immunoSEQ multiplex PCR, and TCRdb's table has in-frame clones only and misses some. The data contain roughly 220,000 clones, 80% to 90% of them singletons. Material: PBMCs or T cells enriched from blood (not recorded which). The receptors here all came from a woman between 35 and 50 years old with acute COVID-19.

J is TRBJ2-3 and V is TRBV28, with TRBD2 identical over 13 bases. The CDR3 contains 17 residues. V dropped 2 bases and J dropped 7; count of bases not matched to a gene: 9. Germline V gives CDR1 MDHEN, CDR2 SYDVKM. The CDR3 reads CASSLKGLAGTPNTQYF. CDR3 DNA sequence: TGTGCCAGCAGTTTAAAGGGACTAGCGGGGACCCCGAATACGCAGTATTTT. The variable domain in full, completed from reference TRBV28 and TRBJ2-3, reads DVKVTQSSRYLVKRTGEKVFLECVQDMDHENMFWYRQDPGLGLRLIYFSYDVKMKEKGDIPEGYSVSREKKERFSLILESASTNQTSMYLCASSLKGLAGTPNTQYFGPGTRLTVL.

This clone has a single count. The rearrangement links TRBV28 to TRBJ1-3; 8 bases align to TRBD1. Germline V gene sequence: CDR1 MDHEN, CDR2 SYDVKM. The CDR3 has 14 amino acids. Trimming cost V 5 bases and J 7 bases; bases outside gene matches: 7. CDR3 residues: CASSPQGARNTIYF. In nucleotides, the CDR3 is TGTGCCAGCAGTCCGCAGGGGGCGCGCAACACCATATATTTT.

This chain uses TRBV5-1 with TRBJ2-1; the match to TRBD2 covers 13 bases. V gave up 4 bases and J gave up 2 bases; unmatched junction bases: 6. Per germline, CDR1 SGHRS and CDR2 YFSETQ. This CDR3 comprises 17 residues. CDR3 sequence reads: CASSRTSGRVAYNEQFF. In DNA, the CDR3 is TGCGCCAGCAGCAGGACTAGCGGGAGAGTAGCCTACAATGAGCAGTTCTTC.

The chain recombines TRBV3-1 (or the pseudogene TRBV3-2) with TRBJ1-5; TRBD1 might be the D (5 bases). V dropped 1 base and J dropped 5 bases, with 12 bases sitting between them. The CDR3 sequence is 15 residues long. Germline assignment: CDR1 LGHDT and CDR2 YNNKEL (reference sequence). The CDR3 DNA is TGTGCCAGCAGCCAAGGTGTCAGGGTGGATCAGCCCCAGCATTTT. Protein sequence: CASSQGVRVDQPQHF.

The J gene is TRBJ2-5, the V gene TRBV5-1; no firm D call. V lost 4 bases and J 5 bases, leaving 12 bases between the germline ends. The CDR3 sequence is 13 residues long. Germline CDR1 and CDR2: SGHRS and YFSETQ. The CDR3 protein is CASSVESRETQYF. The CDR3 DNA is TGCGCCAGCAGCGTGGAGTCGAGGGAGACCCAGTACTTC.

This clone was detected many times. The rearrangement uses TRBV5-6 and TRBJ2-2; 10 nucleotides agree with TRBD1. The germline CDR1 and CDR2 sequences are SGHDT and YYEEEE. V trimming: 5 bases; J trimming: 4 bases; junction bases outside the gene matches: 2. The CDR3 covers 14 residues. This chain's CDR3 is CASRRTGGTGELFF. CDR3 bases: TGTGCCAGCAGAAGGACAGGGGGCACCGGGGAGCTGTTTTTT.

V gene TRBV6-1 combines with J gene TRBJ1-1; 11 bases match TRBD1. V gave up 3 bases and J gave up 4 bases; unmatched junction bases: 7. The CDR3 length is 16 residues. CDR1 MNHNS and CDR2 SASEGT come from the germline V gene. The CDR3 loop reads CASSDGAGTGGTEAFF. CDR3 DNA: TGTGCCAGCAGTGACGGCGCCGGGACAGGGGGCACTGAAGCTTTCTTT.

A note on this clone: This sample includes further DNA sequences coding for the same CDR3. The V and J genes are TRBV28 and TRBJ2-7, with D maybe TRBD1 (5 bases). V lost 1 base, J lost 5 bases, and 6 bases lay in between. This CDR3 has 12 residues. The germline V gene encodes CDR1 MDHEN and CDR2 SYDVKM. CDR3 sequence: CASSLSGNEQYF. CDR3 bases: TGTGCCAGCAGTTTATCAGGGAACGAGCAGTACTTC.

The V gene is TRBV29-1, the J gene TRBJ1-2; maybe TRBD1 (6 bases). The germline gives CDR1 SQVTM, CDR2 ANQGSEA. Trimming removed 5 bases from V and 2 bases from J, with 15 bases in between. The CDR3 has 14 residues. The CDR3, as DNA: TGCAGCGTTTTACCCGACAGGCTAAACTATGGCTACACCTTC. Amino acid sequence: CSVLPDRLNYGYTF. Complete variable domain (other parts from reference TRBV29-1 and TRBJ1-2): SAVISQKPSRDICQRGTSLTIQCQVDSQVTMMFWYRQQPGQSLTLIATANQGSEATYESGFVIDKFPISRPNLTFSTLTVSNMSPEDSSIYLCSVLPDRLNYGYTFGSGTRLTVV.

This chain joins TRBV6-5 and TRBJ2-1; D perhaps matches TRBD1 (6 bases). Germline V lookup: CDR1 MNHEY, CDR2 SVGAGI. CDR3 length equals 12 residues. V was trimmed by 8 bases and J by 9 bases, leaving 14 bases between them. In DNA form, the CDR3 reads TGTGCCAGCCAGACAGGAGCAGGTGAGCAGTTCTTC. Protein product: CASQTGAGEQFF.

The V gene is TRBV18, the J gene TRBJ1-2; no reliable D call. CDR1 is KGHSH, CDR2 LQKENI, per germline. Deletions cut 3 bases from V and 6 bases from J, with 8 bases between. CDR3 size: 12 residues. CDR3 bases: TGTGCCAGCTCACCCAGTGAAAATGGCTACACCTTC. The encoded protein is CASSPSENGYTF.

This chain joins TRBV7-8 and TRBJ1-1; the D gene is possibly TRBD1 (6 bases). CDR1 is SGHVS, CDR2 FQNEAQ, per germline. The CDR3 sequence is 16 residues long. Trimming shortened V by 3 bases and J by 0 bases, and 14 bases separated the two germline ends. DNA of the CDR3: TGTGCCAGCAGCTTGATCTTGACAGGAGTGAACACTGAAGCTTTCTTT. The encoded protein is CASSLILTGVNTEAFF.

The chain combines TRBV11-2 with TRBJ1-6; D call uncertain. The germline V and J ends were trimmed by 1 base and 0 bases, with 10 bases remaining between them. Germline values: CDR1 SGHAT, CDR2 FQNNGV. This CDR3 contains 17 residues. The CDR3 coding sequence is TGTGCCAGCAGCTTAGGGTCAGCGAGCTCCTATAATTCACCCCTCCACTTT. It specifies CASSLGSASSYNSPLHF.

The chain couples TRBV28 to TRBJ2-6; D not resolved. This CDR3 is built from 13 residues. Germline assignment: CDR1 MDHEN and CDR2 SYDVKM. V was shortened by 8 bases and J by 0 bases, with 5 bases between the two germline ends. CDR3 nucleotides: TGTGCCAGCTCCCGCTCTGGGGCCAACGTCCTGACTTTC. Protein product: CASSRSGANVLTF.

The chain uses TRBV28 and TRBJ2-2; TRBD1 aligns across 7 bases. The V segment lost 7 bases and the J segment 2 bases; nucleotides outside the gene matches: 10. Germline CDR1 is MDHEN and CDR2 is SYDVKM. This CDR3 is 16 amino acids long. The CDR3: CASTLRQGENTGELFF. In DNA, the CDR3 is TGTGCCAGCACCCTAAGACAGGGCGAAAACACCGGGGAGCTGTTTTTT.

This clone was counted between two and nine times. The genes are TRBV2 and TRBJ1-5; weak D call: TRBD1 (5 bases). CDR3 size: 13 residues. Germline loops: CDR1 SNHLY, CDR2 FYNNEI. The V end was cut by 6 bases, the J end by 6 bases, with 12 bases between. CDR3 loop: CASSVEDSQPQHF. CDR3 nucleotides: TGTGCCAGCAGCGTAGAAGACAGTCAGCCCCAGCATTTT. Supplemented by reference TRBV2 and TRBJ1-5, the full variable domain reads EPEVTQTPSHQVTQMGQEVILRCVPISNHLYFYWYRQILGQKVEFLVSFYNNEISEKSEIFDDQFSVERPDGSNFTLKIRSTKLEDSAMYFCASSVEDSQPQHFGDGTRLSIL.

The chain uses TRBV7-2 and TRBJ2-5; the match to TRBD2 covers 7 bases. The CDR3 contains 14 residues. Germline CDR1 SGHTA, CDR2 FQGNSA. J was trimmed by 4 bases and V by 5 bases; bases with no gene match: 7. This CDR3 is CASSHRTRRETQYF. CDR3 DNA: TGTGCCAGCAGCCATCGGACTAGACGAGAGACCCAGTACTTC.

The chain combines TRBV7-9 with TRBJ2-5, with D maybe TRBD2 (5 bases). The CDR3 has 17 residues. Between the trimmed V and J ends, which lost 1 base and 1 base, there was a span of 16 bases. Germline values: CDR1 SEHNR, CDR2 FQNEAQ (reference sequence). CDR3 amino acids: CASSLEEGVWTQETQYF. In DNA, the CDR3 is TGTGCCAGCAGCTTAGAAGAGGGTGTTTGGACCCAAGAGACCCAGTACTTC.

The CDR3 bases are TGTGCCAGCAGCGGGGGGCGCAGGGATAGCACTGAAGCTTTCTTT. This gives the protein CASSGGRRDSTEAFF. The chain uses TRBV9 and TRBJ1-1; D is possibly TRBD1 (6 bases). CDR1 is SGDLS, CDR2 YYNGEE, per germline. Deletions cut 3 bases from V and 4 bases from J, with 16 bases between. This CDR3 is 15 amino acids long.

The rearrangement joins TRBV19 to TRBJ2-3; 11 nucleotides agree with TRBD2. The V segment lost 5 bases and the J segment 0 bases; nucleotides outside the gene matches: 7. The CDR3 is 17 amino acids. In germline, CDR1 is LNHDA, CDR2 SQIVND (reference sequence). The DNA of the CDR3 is TGTGCCAGTAGTGGGGGACTAGCGGTCGCTAGCACAGATACGCAGTATTTT. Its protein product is CASSGGLAVASTDTQYF.

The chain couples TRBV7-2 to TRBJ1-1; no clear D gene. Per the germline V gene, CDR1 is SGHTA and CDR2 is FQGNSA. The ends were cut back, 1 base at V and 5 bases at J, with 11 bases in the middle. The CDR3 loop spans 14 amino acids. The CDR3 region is CASSLGSLQTEAFF. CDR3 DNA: TGTGCCAGCAGCTTAGGAAGCCTACAGACTGAAGCTTTCTTT.

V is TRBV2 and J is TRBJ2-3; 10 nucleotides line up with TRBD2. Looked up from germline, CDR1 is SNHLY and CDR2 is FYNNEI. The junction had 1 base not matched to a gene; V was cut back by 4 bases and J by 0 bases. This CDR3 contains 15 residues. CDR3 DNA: TGTGCCAGCAGTGCTAGCGGGAGAAGCACAGATACGCAGTATTTT. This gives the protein CASSASGRSTDTQYF.

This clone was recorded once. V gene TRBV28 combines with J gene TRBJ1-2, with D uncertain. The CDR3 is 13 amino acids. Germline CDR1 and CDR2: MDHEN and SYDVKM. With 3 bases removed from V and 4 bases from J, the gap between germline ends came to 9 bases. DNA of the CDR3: TGTGCCAGCAGTTTGTGGCGAGGCTATGGCTACACCTTC. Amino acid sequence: CASSLWRGYGYTF.

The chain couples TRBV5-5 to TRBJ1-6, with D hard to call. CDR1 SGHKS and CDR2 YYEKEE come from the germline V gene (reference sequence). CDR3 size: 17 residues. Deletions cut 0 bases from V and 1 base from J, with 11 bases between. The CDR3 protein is CASSLAGLASYNSPLHF. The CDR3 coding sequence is TGTGCCAGCAGCTTGGCCGGGTTGGCTTCCTATAATTCACCCCTCCACTTT.

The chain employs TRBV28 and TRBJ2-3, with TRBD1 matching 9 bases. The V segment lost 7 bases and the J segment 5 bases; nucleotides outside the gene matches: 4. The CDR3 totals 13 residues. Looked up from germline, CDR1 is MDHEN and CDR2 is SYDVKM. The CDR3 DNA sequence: TGTGCCAGCACCACAGGGGGCGTAGATACGCAGTATTTT. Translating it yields CASTTGGVDTQYF.

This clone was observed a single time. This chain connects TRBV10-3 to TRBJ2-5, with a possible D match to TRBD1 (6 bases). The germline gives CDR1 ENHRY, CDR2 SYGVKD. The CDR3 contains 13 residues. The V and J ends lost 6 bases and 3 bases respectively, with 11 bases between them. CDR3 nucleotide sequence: TGTGCCATCAGGGACGGACAGAAAGAGACCCAGTACTTC. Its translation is CAIRDGQKETQYF.

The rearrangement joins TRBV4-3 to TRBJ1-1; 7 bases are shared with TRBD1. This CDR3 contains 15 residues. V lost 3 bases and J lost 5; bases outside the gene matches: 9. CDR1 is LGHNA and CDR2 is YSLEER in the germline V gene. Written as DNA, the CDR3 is TGCGCCAGCAGCCACGGACAGGTGGATGAGACTGAAGCTTTCTTT. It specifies CASSHGQVDETEAFF.

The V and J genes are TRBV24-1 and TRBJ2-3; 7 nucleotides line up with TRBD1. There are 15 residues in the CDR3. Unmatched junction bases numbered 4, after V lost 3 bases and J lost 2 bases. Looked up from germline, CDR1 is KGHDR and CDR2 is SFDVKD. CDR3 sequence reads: CATSDQKGATDTQYF. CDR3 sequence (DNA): TGTGCCACCAGTGATCAGAAGGGGGCCACAGATACGCAGTATTTT.

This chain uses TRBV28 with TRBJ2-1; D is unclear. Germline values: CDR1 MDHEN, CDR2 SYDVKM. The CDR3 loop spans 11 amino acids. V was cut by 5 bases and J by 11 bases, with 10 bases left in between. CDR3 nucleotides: TGTGCCAGCAGTGACGGGTCGAAGCAGTTCTTC. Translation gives CASSDGSKQFF.

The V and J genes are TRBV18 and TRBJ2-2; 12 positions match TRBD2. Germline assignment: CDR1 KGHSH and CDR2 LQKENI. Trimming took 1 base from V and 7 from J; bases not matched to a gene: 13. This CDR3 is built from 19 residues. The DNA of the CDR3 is TGTGCCAGCTCACCACTGGAGGGTCCCGGACTAGCGGGGAACGGGGAGCTGTTTTTT. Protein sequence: CASSPLEGPGLAGNGELFF.

The CDR3 nucleotides read TGTGCCAGCAGCTTAATGGGAGCCTCCTACAATGAGCAGTTCTTC. Translation gives CASSLMGASYNEQFF. This chain uses TRBV7-2 with TRBJ2-1; possible D gene TRBD2, 5 bases. This CDR3 has 15 amino acids. Trimming removed 2 bases at V and 0 bases at J, with 8 bases between. CDR1 SGHTA and CDR2 FQGNSA come from the germline V gene.

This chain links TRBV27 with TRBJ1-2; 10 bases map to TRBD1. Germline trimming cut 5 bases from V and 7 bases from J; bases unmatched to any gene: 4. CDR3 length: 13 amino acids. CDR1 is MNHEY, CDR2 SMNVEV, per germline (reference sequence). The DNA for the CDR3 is TGTGCCAGCAGTGAGGGACAGGGGATTGGCTACACCTTC. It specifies CASSEGQGIGYTF.